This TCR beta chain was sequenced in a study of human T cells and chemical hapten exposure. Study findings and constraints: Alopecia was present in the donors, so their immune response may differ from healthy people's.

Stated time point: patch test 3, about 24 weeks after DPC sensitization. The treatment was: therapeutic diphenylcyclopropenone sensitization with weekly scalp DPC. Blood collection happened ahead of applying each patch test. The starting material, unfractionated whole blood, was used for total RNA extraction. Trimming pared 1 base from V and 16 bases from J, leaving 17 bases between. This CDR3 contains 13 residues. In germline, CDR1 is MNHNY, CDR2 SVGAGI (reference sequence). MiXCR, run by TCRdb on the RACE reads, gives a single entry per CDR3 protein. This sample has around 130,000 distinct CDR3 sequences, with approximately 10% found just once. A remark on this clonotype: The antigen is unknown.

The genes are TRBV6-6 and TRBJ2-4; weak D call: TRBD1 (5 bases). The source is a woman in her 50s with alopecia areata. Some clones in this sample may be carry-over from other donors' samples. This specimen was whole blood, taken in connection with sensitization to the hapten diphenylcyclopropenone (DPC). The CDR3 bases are TGTGCCAGCAGTTACTGGGGCGGACCAAAGCGATACTTC. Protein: CASSYWGGPKRYF.